The clone carrying this TCR beta chain was picked up a small number of times. The target antigen is unknown. The sample, about 9.2 milliliters of peripheral blood, was drawn from each donor. This sample is part of a study of blood T cells in healthy people across ages. The V end lost 3 bases, the J end lost 4 bases, and 19 bases lay between the germline ends. Looked up from germline, CDR1 is SGHRS and CDR2 is YFSETQ. This CDR3 spans 16 amino acids. Findings of the study overall: Per million T cells, the diversity of TCR beta decreased roughly linearly as age advanced.

For the second PCR, which ran for about 6 to 12 cycles, a sample-barcoded 5' primer and a J-beta primer mix were used. Every single cDNA molecule received a tag from a template-switch adaptor with 12 random nucleotides. From each sample, at least 2.5 million paired-end reads containing CDR3 were obtained. TCRdb re-derived calls from the 5' RACE reads in MiXCR, one entry per CDR3 protein. The sample gives roughly 1,000,000 distinct CDR3 sequences, under 30% of which show up once; approximately 0.75% is in the top ten. The same sample was also studied in work on T cells of mothers and their children.

The source is a girl aged 2-10 years in good health. The chain joins TRBV5-1 to TRBJ2-5; weak D call: TRBD2 (5 bases). The specimen was blood. The CDR3, as DNA: TGCGCCAGCAGCTCCGGACTCTTCCCCTACAGAGAGACCCAGTACTTC. This translates into CASSSGLFPYRETQYF. The variable domain in full, with the rest retrieved from reference TRBV5-1 and TRBJ2-5, is KAGVTQTPRYLIKTRGQQVTLSCSPISGHRSVSWYQQTPGQGLQFLFEYFSETQRNKGNFPGRFSGRQFSNSRSEMNVSTLELGDSALYLCASSSGLFPYRETQYFGPGTRLLVL.